Sequencing of this TCR beta chain was carried out in a study of T-cell reconstitution after alpha-beta-depleted transplantation in children. The CDR3 loop spans 13 amino acids. V lost 6 bases to trimming and J lost 8 bases; unmatched junction nucleotides: 7. Per germline, CDR1 DFQATT and CDR2 SNEGSKA (reference sequence). Preparation of the TCRbeta library involved a method that used unique molecular identifiers. One entry per CDR3 protein results from TCRdb running MiXCR on the PCR reads. The repertoire holds about 200,000 distinct CDR3 sequences, with 6.6% as singletons. This clonotype was counted a few times.

The TCR comes from a boy between 2 and 15 years old with acute lymphoblastic leukemia, due to receive a stem cell transplant. This specimen was PBMCs, taken before TCRalphabeta/CD19-depleted stem cell transplant. This rearrangement joins TRBV20-1 to TRBJ2-1; 10 bases are a match to TRBD1. The CDR3 nucleotides are TGCAGTGCCCAGACAGGGGGCTCCGATGAGCAGTTCTTC. It yields the protein CSAQTGGSDEQFF.